This entry concerns a single T cell receptor (beta chain). TCRdb's copy holds only in-frame clones and misses some; the assay was immunoSEQ multiplex PCR. The sample includes about 45,000 clones, about 88% of them seen just once. The sample originates from a study of PD-L1 blockade in urothelial cancer. Study information: Men with urothelial cancer arising in the bladder made up about 90% of the roughly 29 patients. Blood underwent analysis 3 weeks (second dose) and 6 weeks after treatment began.

Time point denoted: pretreatment peripheral blood. The CDR3 runs 17 residues. The V segment lost 3 bases and the J segment 1 base; nucleotides outside the gene matches: 7. The germline CDR1 and CDR2 sequences are SEHNR and FQNEAQ (reference sequence). The chain has TRBV7-9 and TRBJ2-4; 9 nucleotides line up with TRBD1. The starting material was PBMCs, obtained around atezolizumab (anti-PD-L1) treatment. This TCR derives from a donor over 35 with urothelial cancer. The DNA of the CDR3 is TGTGCCAGCAGCTTCCGCCGGGGGACAGGGGCCAAAAACATTCAGTACTTC. Amino acids: CASSFRRGTGAKNIQYF.